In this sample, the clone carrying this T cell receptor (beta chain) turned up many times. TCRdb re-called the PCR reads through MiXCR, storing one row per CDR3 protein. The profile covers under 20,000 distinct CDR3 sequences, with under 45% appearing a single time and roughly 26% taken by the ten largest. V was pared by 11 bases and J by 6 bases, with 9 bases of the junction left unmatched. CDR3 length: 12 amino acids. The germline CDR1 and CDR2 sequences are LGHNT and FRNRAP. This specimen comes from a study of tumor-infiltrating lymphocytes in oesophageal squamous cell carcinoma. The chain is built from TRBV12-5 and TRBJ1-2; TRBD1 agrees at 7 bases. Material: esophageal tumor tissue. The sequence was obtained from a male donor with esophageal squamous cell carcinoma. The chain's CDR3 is CAGLDRRNGYTF. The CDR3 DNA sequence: TGTGCTGGACTGGACAGGAGAAATGGCTACACCTTC. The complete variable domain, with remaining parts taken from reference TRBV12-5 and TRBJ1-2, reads DARVTQTPRHKVTEMGQEVTMRCQPILGHNTVFWYRQTMMQGLELLAYFRNRAPLDDSGMPKDRFSAEMPDATLATLKIQPSEPRDSAVYFCAGLDRRNGYTFGSGTRLTVV.